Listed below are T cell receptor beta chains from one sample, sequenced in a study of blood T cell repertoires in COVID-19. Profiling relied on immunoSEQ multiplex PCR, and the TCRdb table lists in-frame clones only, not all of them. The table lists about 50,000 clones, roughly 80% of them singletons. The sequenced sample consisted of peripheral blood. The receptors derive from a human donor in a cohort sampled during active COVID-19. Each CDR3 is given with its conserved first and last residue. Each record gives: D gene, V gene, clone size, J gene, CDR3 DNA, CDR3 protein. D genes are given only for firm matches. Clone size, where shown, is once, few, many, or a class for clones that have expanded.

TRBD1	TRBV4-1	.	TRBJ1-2	TGCGCCAGCAGGTTACCGGGACAGGGTTTGGACTATGGCTACACCTTC	CASRLPGQGLDYGYTF
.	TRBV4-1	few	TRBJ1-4	TGCGCCAGCAGCCAAGATGGGTCGGGGTATTGGGAAAAACTGTTTTTT	CASSQDGSGYWEKLFF
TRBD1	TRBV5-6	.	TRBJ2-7	TGTGCCAGCAGCGCGTGGGACAGTCATTACGAGCAGTACTTC	CASSAWDSHYEQYF
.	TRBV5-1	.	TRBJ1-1	TGCGCCAGCAGCGAAGCAGGCACTGAAGCTTTCTTT	CASSEAGTEAFF
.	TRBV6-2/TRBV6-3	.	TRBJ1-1	TGTGCCAGCAGTACCGCTTGGGCCACTGAAGCTTTCTTT	CASSTAWATEAFF
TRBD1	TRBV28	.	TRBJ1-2	TGTGCCAGCAGTTCCCCCTGGGACAGGAGAGGCTACACCTTC	CASSSPWDRRGYTF
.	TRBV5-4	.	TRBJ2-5	TGTGCCAGCAGCTTCGCAGGGGAAGAGACCCAGTACTTC	CASSFAGEETQYF
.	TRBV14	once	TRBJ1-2	TGTGCCAGCAGCACGCGAATGGGGCTAGGCGGCTACACCTTC	CASSTRMGLGGYTF
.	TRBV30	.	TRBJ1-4	TGTGCCTGGAGTGTACGAAGAGTCCCTCTGTTTTTT	CAWSVRRVPLFF
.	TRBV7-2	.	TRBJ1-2	TGTGCCAGCGCGTTTTTGACGGGTGGCTACACCTTC	CASAFLTGGYTF
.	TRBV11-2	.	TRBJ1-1	TGTGCCAGCAGCTTAGTTTATCGGCCAGGGGTTTTCTTT	CASSLVYRPGVFF
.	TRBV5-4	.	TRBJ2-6	TGTGCCAGCAGCTTGGGCCAGGACTCTGGGGCCAACGTCCTGACTTTC	CASSLGQDSGANVLTF
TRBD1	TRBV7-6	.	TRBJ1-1	TGTGCCAGCAGCTTAGAGGGGGCCCCGAACACTGAAGCTTTCTTT	CASSLEGAPNTEAFF
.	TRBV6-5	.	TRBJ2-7	TGTGCCAGCAGTAGAGGGCCCTACGAGCAGTACTTC	CASSRGPYEQYF
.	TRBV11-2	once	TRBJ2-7	TGTGCCAGCAGCTTAGTAAGGACAGCCTACTACGAGCAGTACTTC	CASSLVRTAYYEQYF
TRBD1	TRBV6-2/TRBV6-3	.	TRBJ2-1	TGTGCCAGCAGCCCCCTCCTAGTGACAGGGGGCCGGCAGCAGTTCTTC	CASSPLLVTGGRQQFF
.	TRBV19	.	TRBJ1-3	TGTGCCAGTAAGAACAGGGACCGGTCTGGAAACACCATATATTTT	CASKNRDRSGNTIYF
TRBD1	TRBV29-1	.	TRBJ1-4	TGCAGCGTTGCCGACAGGGCGACTAATGAAAAACTGTTTTTT	CSVADRATNEKLFF
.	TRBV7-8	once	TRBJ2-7	TGTGCCAGCAGCCGATCCACTAGACAGGAATACTACGAGCAGTACTTC	CASSRSTRQEYYEQYF
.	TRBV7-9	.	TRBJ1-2	TGTGCCAGCAGCTTAATGAGTATGGGGGCGCGGGGCTACACCTTC	CASSLMSMGARGYTF
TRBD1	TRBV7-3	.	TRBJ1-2	TGTGCCAGCAGCGCGACGACAGGGGAATGGGGCTACACCTTC	CASSATTGEWGYTF
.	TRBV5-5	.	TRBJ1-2	TGTGCCAGCAGCTTGGGCCCAACTTCCGGGACAACTATCTATGGCTACACCTTC	CASSLGPTSGTTIYGYTF
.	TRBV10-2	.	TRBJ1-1	TGCGCCAGCAGTGAGTCGAGGGCAGGGAACACTGAAGCTTTCTTT	CASSESRAGNTEAFF
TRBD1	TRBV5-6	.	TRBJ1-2	TGTGCCAGCAGCCTGGACAGGGGCTATGGCTACACCTTC	CASSLDRGYGYTF
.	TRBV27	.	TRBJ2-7	TGTGCCAGCAGTAAACAGCAGGGTTACGAGCAGTACTTC	CASSKQQGYEQYF
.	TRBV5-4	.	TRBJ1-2	TGTGCCAGCAGCTTCGGTGTAGAAAACTATGGCTACACCTTC	CASSFGVENYGYTF
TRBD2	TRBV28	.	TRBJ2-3	TGTGCCAGCAGGACCGGGACTACGGCGTCAGATACGCAGTATTTT	CASRTGTTASDTQYF
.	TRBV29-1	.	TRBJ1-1	TGCAGCGTGCCGGGGGGCTCTGAAGCTTTCTTT	CSVPGGSEAFF
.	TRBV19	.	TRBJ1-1	TGTGCCAGTAGCGTATTCCTCCGAGGCGACACTGAAGCTTTCTTT	CASSVFLRGDTEAFF
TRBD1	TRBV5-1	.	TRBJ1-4	TGCGCCAGCAGCTTCAGGGGCCCCGGAGGGGGCGTTGAAAAACTGTTTTTT	CASSFRGPGGGVEKLFF
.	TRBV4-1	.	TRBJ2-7	TGCGCCAGCAGCCGTGAGGCTGACGAGCAGTACTTC	CASSREADEQYF
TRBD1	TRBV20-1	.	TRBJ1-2	TGCAGTGCCCGGACAGGGTATGGCTACACCTTC	CSARTGYGYTF
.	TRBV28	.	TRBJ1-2	TGTGCCAGCGGTACACTCAGGGCGGGCTACACCTTC	CASGTLRAGYTF
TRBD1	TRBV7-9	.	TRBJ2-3	TGTGCCAGCAGCCCACAAGGGGGCCTTTTCACAGATACGCAGTATTTT	CASSPQGGLFTDTQYF
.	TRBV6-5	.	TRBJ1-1	TGTGCCAGCAACCGGCCTGGCGGCACTGAAGCTTTCTTT	CASNRPGGTEAFF
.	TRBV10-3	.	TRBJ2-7	TGTGCCATCAGTGAAGGGCTGGGGGCGGGCGAGCAGTACTTC	CAISEGLGAGEQYF
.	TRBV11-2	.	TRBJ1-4	TGTGCCAGCAGCTTATTTCAGGCGGGGGTTAATGAAAAACTGTTTTTT	CASSLFQAGVNEKLFF
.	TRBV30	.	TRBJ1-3	TGTGCCTGGAGTACCCAGGCTCGGGGGGCCGGCACCATATATTTT	CAWSTQARGAGTIYF
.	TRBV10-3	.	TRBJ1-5	TGTGCCATCAGAGCGGAAAATAGCAATCAGCCCCAGCATTTT	CAIRAENSNQPQHF
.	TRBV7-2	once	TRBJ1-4	TGTGCCAGCAGCCTCAACGGGGGATGGAATGAAAAACTGTTTTTT	CASSLNGGWNEKLFF
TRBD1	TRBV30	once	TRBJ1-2	TGTGCCTGGAAGCAACAGGGGTATGGTGGCTACACCTTC	CAWKQQGYGGYTF